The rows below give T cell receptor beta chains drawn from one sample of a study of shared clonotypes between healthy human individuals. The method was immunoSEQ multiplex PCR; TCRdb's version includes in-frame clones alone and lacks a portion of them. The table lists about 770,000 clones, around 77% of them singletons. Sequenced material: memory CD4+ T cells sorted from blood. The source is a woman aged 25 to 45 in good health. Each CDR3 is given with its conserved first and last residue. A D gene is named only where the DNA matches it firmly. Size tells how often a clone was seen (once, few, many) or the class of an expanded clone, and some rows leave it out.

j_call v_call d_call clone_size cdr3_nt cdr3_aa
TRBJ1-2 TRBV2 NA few TGTGCCAGCAGTGTAACAGGGCGTGGCTACACCTTC CASSVTGRGYTF
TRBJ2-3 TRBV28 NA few TGTGCCAGCAGCTCGGTCGGCCAAACTCCGACAGATACGCAGTATTTT CASSSVGQTPTDTQYF
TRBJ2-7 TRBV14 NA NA TGTGCCAGCAGCCAAGTATGGCCGAGCTCCTACGAGCAGTACTTC CASSQVWPSSYEQYF
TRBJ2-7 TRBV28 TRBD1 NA TGTGCCAGCAGTCCAGGACAGGGGGCGTTCAGGGCCTACGAGCAGTACTTC CASSPGQGAFRAYEQYF
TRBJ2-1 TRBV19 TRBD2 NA TGTGCCAGTAGTATCGGTCTAGCGGGACATGAGCAGTTCTTC CASSIGLAGHEQFF
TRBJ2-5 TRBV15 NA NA TGTGCCACCAGCAGAGATAAGGGAGAGACCCAGTACTTC CATSRDKGETQYF
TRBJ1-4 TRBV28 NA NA TGTGCCAGCAGTCCCCCTCAACACTTTTCTAATGAAAAACTGTTTTTT CASSPPQHFSNEKLFF
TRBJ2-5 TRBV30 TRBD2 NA TGTGCCTGGACGGGACTAGGAGAGACCCAGTACTTC CAWTGLGETQYF
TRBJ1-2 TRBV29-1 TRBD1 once TGCAGCGCTAGGGTACAGGGGGACTATGGCTACACCTTC CSARVQGDYGYTF
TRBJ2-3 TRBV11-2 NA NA TGTGCCAGCAGCCCGACCACAGATACGCAGTATTTT CASSPTTDTQYF
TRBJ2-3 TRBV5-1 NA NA TGCGCCAGCAGCTTGGTGCAGGGCCCTAGCACAGATACGCAGTATTTT CASSLVQGPSTDTQYF
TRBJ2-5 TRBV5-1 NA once TGCGCCAGCAGCTCGGAGAGGGGGACCCAGTACTTC CASSSERGTQYF
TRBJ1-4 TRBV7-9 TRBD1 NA TGTGCCAGCAGCTCCCTCCAAGGGACAGAGGAAAAACTGTTTTTT CASSSLQGTEEKLFF
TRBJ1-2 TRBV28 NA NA TGTGCCAGCAGTTTGAGGGCAAACTATGGCTACACCTTC CASSLRANYGYTF
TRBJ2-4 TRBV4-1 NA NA TGCGCCAGCAGCCAAGACCATCGACAGGGACTAGCCAAAAACATTCAGTACTTC CASSQDHRQGLAKNIQYF
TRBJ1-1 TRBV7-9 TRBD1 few TGTGCCAGCAGCGAGCAGGGGGCCACTGAAGCTTTCTTT CASSEQGATEAFF
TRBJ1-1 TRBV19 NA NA TGTGCCAGTAGTATAAACAGCTATATGAACACTGAAGCTTTCTTT CASSINSYMNTEAFF
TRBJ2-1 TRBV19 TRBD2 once TGTGCCAGTAGTATAATCCTAGCGGGAGGCCCCTACAATGAGCAGTTCTTC CASSIILAGGPYNEQFF
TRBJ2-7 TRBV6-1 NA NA TGTGCCAGCAGTGAACCAGGGTATCTCTACGAGCAGTACTTC CASSEPGYLYEQYF
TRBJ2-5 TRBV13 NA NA TGTGCCAGCAGTCGCGGGCCACAGCAAGAGACCCAGTACTTC CASSRGPQQETQYF
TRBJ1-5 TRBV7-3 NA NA TGTGCCAGCAGCTCCCAGGACGGGCCCCAGCATTTT CASSSQDGPQHF
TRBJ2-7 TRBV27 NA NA TGTGCCAGCAGTTTGATGGCCCATCTCGAGCAGTACTTC CASSLMAHLEQYF
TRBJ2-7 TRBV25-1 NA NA TGTGCCAGCAGTCTGGGTCGGGGCTCCTACGAGCAGTACTTC CASSLGRGSYEQYF
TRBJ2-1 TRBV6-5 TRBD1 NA TGTGCCAGCAGTTTGGGGACAGGACACAATGAGCAGTTCTTC CASSLGTGHNEQFF
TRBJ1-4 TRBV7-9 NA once TGTGCCAGCCGCGGGACAACTAATGAAAAACTGTTTTTT CASRGTTNEKLFF
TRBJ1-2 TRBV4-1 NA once TGCGCCAGCAGCCAAGATGGGGTTCCAGGCTACACCTTC CASSQDGVPGYTF
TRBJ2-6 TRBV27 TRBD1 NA TGTGCCAGCAGTTCACAGGGGACATCTGGGGCCAACGTCCTGACTTTC CASSSQGTSGANVLTF
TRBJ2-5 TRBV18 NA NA TGTGCCAGCTCGCTGGGACCCTCCCAAGAGACCCAGTACTTC CASSLGPSQETQYF
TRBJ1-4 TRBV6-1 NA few TGTGCCAGCAGTGAATCGTTACTGACAGTTGAAAAACTGTTTTTT CASSESLLTVEKLFF
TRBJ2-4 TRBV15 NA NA TGTGCCACCAGCACAGCGGTAGCCAAAAACATTCAGTACTTC CATSTAVAKNIQYF
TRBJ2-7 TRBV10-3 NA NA TGTGCCATCAGTGAGTATCTTGAGCGTGACCGAAAGGAGCAGTACTTC CAISEYLERDRKEQYF
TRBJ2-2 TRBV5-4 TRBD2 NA TGTGCCAGCAGGGAGGAGGGAGGGGACACCGGGGAGCTGTTTTTT CASREEGGDTGELFF